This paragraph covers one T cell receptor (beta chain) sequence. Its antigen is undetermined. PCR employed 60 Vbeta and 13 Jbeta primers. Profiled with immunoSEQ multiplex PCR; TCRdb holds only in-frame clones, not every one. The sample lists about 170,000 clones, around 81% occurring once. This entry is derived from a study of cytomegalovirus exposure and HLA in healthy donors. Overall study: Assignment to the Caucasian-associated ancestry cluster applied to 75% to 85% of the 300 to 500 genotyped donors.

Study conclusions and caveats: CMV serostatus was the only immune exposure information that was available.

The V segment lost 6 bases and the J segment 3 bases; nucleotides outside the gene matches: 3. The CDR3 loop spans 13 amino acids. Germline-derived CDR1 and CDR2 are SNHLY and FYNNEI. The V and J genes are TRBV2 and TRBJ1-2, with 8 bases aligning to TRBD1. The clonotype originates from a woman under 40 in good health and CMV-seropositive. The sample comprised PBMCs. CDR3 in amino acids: CASRTGEDYGYTF. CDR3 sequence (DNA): TGTGCCAGCAGGACAGGGGAGGACTATGGCTACACCTTC.